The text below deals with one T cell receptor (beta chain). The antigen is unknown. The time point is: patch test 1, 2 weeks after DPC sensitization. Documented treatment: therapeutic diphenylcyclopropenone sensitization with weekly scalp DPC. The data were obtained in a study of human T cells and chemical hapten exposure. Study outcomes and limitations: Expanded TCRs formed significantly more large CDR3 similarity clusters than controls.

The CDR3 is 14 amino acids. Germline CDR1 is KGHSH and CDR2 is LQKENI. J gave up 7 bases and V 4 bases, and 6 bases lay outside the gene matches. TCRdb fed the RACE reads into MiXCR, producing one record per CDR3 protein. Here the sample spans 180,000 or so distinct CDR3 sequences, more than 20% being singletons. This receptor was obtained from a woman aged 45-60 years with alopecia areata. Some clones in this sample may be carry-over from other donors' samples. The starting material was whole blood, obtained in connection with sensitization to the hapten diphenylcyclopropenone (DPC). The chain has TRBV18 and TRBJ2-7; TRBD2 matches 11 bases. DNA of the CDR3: TGTGCCAGCTCACAACTAGCGGGAGAAGGAGAGCAGTACTTC. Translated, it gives CASSQLAGEGEQYF.